Shown below are 26 T cell receptor beta chains from a single sample sequenced in a study of T cells in localized non-small cell lung cancer. Clones were sequenced by immunoSEQ multiplex PCR, and TCRdb holds only the in-frame ones, with some missing. The table records about 15,000 clones, around 87% of them present only once. The starting material was peripheral blood mononuclear cells, obtained before any cancer treatment. The receptors were gathered from a male donor aged 60 or over with stage II lung adenocarcinoma.

V usage is TRBV15 and J usage is TRBJ2-1; D is unresolved. This CDR3 spans 19 amino acids. Germline V gives CDR1 LNHNV, CDR2 YYDKDF (reference sequence). V was shortened by 0 bases and J by 0 bases, with 18 bases between the two germline ends. DNA of the CDR3: TGTGCCACCAGCAGAGATCGGTTTGTGCGACTTGACTCCTACAATGAGCAGTTCTTC. It codes for CATSRDRFVRLDSYNEQFF.

The chain joins TRBV5-1 to TRBJ1-3, with D possibly being TRBD1 (5 bases). The CDR3 is made up of 16 amino acids. The V gene lost 4 bases and the J gene lost 3 bases, with 17 bases spanning the gap. CDR1 and CDR2 (germline): SGHRS, YFSETQ. CDR3 amino acids: CASSLDSARHGNTIYF. In DNA, the CDR3 is TGCGCCAGCAGCCTAGACAGCGCCCGTCATGGAAACACCATATATTTT.

This rearrangement joins TRBV4-2 to TRBJ2-7; a weak D match, TRBD2 (5 bases). V was pared by 5 bases and J by 6 bases, with 17 bases between. This CDR3 spans 14 amino acids. From germline, CDR1 is LGHNA and CDR2 YNFKEQ. The CDR3 spells CASSLDSNRPEQYF. As DNA, the CDR3 is TGTGCCAGCAGCTTGGACTCTAATCGACCCGAGCAGTACTTC.

The chain recombines TRBV5-1 with TRBJ1-5; D possibly corresponds to TRBD1 (5 bases). The V end was cut by 0 bases, the J end by 0 bases, with 7 bases between. Germline CDR1 reads SGHRS; CDR2 reads YFSETQ. The CDR3 is 15 amino acids. The CDR3 DNA reads TGCGCCAGCAGCTTGGGGGGGAATAGCAATCAGCCCCAGCATTTT. Amino acid sequence: CASSLGGNSNQPQHF.

In its sample, this clone was seen once. The J gene is TRBJ2-4, the V gene TRBV18; unclear D gene. The ends were cut back, 5 bases at V and 0 bases at J, with 8 bases in the middle. Germline-derived CDR1 and CDR2 are KGHSH and LQKENI. This CDR3 has 14 residues. The CDR3 coding sequence is TGTGCCAGCTCAGAAGAGATAGCCAAAAACATTCAGTACTTC. Amino acids: CASSEEIAKNIQYF.

CDR3 sequence (DNA): TGTGCCAGCAGCTTAAACCACGGTCCCGGCCACGAGCAGTACTTC. Translating gives CASSLNHGPGHEQYF. The V and J genes are TRBV7-9 and TRBJ2-5; D is unresolved. TRBJ2-7 matches the DNA end more closely, so the J call is doubtful. This CDR3 region has 15 residues. CDR1 is SEHNR, CDR2 FQNEAQ, per germline (reference sequence).

The chain couples TRBV27 to TRBJ2-1; 10 nucleotides match TRBD1. The V gene end was trimmed by 2 bases and the J gene end by 9 bases; junction bases not matched to a gene: 10. The CDR3 spans 16 residues. Germline CDR1 MNHEY, CDR2 SMNVEV (reference sequence). The CDR3 spells CASSLGDRGLSGEQFF. DNA of the CDR3: TGTGCCAGCAGTTTAGGGGACAGGGGCTTATCTGGTGAGCAGTTCTTC.

The CDR3 DNA reads as TGTGCCAGCAGCCCCGGGACTTCCTACAATGAGCAGTTCTTC. It translates to CASSPGTSYNEQFF. This rearrangement joins TRBV11-2 to TRBJ2-1; TRBD2 might be the D (6 bases). Germline CDR1 reads SGHAT; CDR2 reads FQNNGV. The CDR3 is 14 amino acids. Trimming pared 5 bases from V and 1 base from J, leaving 9 bases between.

The chain recombines TRBV5-1 with TRBJ1-2; a possible D gene is TRBD1 (5 bases). V was shortened by 6 bases and J by 6 bases, with 18 bases between the two germline ends. CDR3 length: 14 amino acids. CDR1 is SGHRS and CDR2 is YFSETQ in the germline V gene. The CDR3 nucleotides read TGCGCCAGCACCGGGACGGGGTTAGGGGATGGCTACACCTTC. Protein product: CASTGTGLGDGYTF.

The chain couples TRBV6-1 to TRBJ2-6, with TRBD1 identical over 9 bases. The V and J ends lost 4 bases and 1 base, in that order; junction bases with no gene match: 8. Looked up from germline, CDR1 is MNHNS and CDR2 is SASEGT. The CDR3 sequence is 18 residues long. The CDR3 loop is CASSGTGTGLSGANVLTF. For the CDR3, the DNA is TGTGCCAGCAGTGGGACCGGGACAGGGTTGTCTGGGGCCAACGTCCTGACTTTC.

J is TRBJ2-3 and V is TRBV10-3; 7 bases are a match to TRBD1. Trimming took 3 bases from V and 4 from J; bases not matched to a gene: 7. Germline CDR1 reads ENHRY; CDR2 reads SYGVKD. This CDR3 is 15 amino acids long. The CDR3 spells CAISDRQGASDTQYF. The CDR3 DNA sequence: TGTGCCATCAGTGACAGACAGGGAGCCTCAGATACGCAGTATTTT.

This clone has only one observation. This chain uses TRBV11-2 with TRBJ2-7; TRBD1 or TRBD2 may be the D gene (6 bases each). CDR1 is SGHAT, CDR2 FQNNGV, per germline. V shed 0 bases and J shed 2 bases, with 14 bases lying between them. This CDR3 comprises 16 residues. The CDR3 nucleotides are TGTGCCAGCAGCTTAGATCGGGGGCGATCGACCTACGAGCAGTACTTC. Amino acid sequence: CASSLDRGRSTYEQYF.

This clone was seen more than once but under ten times. The chain carries TRBV5-3 and TRBJ2-5, with a tentative D call TRBD1 (6 bases). TRBV5-3 is identified as an open reading frame with a role that is uncertain. The CDR3 is 15 residues long. Between the trimmed V and J ends, which lost 2 bases and 5 bases, there was a span of 16 bases. Here the CDR3 DNA reads TGTGCCAGAAGCTTTAACAGGGTAAAGGAGGAGACCCAGTACTTC. It translates to CARSFNRVKEETQYF.

In the case of this clone: An end of the junction differs from the germline gene, which may be a read error. This chain links TRBV5-3 with TRBJ2-3, with 9 bases lining up with TRBD2. TRBV5-3 is an open reading frame, and its role is uncertain. The CDR3 consists of 15 residues. CDR3 coding DNA: TGTGCCAGCAGCTGGACTAGCGACTTCACAGATACGCAGTATTTT. Amino acids: CASSWTSDFTDTQYF.

The chain joins TRBV11-2 to TRBJ1-4; possible D gene TRBD1, 6 bases. Germline V gene data show CDR1 as SGHAT and CDR2 as FQNNGV. The CDR3 contains 13 residues. V lost 4 bases and J lost 8, with 11 bases in between. The CDR3 sequence is CASSSGGPEKLFF. CDR3 nucleotide sequence: TGTGCCAGCAGCTCGGGGGGGCCCGAAAAACTGTTTTTT. The full variable domain, with the rest looked up from reference TRBV11-2 and TRBJ1-4, is EAGVAQSPRYKIIEKRQSVAFWCNPISGHATLYWYQQILGQGPKLLIQFQNNGVVDDSQLPKDRFSAERLKGVDSTLKIQPAKLEDSAVYLCASSSGGPEKLFFGSGTQLSVL.

The chain recombines TRBV19 with TRBJ1-1; a weak D match, TRBD1 (6 bases). The CDR3 covers 17 residues. Germline-derived CDR1 and CDR2 are LNHDA and SQIVND (reference sequence). Between the trimmed V and J ends, which lost 0 bases and 1 base, there was a span of 15 bases. CDR3 protein: CASSIDGRGPTNTEAFF. The DNA for the CDR3 is TGTGCCAGTAGTATAGATGGCAGGGGACCTACGAACACTGAAGCTTTCTTT.

This clone was observed once. This chain links TRBV5-4 with TRBJ2-1, with D perhaps TRBD2 (6 bases). V lost 4 bases, J lost 8 bases, and 10 bases lay in between. This CDR3 spans 12 amino acids. The germline V gene has CDR1 SGHNT and CDR2 YYREEE (reference sequence). CDR3 nucleotide sequence: TGTGCCAGCAGCACCTCGGGAGATGAGCAGTTCTTC. It specifies CASSTSGDEQFF.

CDR3 coding DNA: TGTGCCAGCAGTGAACGGCACCCCAATCAGCCCCAGCATTTT. Amino acid sequence: CASSERHPNQPQHF. This chain joins TRBV2 and TRBJ1-5; unclear D gene. The CDR3 has 14 amino acids. V was shortened by 2 bases and J by 3 bases, with 8 bases between the two germline ends. Germline V gives CDR1 SNHLY, CDR2 FYNNEI. Combining the CDR3 with reference TRBV2 and TRBJ1-5 gives the whole variable domain EPEVTQTPSHQVTQMGQEVILRCVPISNHLYFYWYRQILGQKVEFLVSFYNNEISEKSEIFDDQFSVERPDGSNFTLKIRSTKLEDSAMYFCASSERHPNQPQHFGDGTRLSIL.

V and J are TRBV6-5 and TRBJ1-2; 8 bases are shared with TRBD1. J gave up 8 bases and V 4 bases, and 3 bases lay outside the gene matches. CDR1 MNHEY and CDR2 SVGAGI come from the germline V gene. CDR3 size: 12 residues. The CDR3 DNA reads as TGTGCCAGCAGTTCCGGACAGGGCGGCTACACCTTC. Translating gives CASSSGQGGYTF.

This clone was detected once. The V call is TRBV6-4, the J call TRBJ1-6, with a possible D match to TRBD1 (5 bases). This CDR3 comprises 14 residues. V lost 6 bases to trimming and J lost 5 bases, with 11 bases between them. The germline gives CDR1 MRHNA, CDR2 SNTAGT. The CDR3 coding sequence is TGTGCCAGCAGGCCCGGAGGGGATAATTCACCCCTCCACTTT. Translated: CASRPGGDNSPLHF.

This chain joins TRBV4-1 and TRBJ2-2, with TRBD1 matching over 7 bases. This CDR3 has 14 amino acids. J lost 7 bases, V lost 2 bases, and 4 bases had no gene match. Looked up from germline, CDR1 is MGHRA and CDR2 is YSYEKL. The CDR3 region has the DNA TGCGCCAGCAGCCAAAGACAGGGTTTCGGGGAGCTGTTTTTT. Protein sequence: CASSQRQGFGELFF.

This chain uses TRBV2 with TRBJ2-3; D is unresolved. The V and J ends lost 2 bases and 5 bases respectively, with 11 bases between them. Germline V gives CDR1 SNHLY, CDR2 FYNNEI. The CDR3 spans 14 residues. CDR3 in amino acids: CASSESPGVDTQYF. CDR3 coding DNA: TGTGCCAGCAGTGAATCCCCGGGCGTAGATACGCAGTATTTT.

V gene TRBV9 combines with J gene TRBJ1-3; D not certain. CDR1 SGDLS and CDR2 YYNGEE come from the germline V gene. V lost 4 bases to trimming and J lost 2 bases, with 10 bases between them. The CDR3 sequence is 14 residues long. Here the CDR3 reads CASSTGTAGNTIYF. CDR3 DNA sequence: TGTGCCAGCAGCACCGGTACTGCTGGAAACACCATATATTTT.

V gene TRBV30 combines with J gene TRBJ1-3; D perhaps matches TRBD1 (5 bases). V lost 3 bases to trimming and J lost 4 bases, with 13 bases between them. CDR1 and CDR2 (germline): GTSNPN, SVGIG (reference sequence). This CDR3 spans 14 amino acids. CDR3 loop: CAWREPGRGNTIYF. The CDR3 nucleotides are TGTGCCTGGAGGGAACCGGGACGGGGAAACACCATATATTTT.

CDR3 sequence reads: CALQGGAEKLFF. The CDR3, as DNA: TGTGCCTTACAGGGCGGAGCTGAAAAACTGTTTTTT. This chain uses TRBV30 with TRBJ1-4; possible D gene TRBD1, 6 bases. There are 12 residues in the CDR3. Between the trimmed V and J ends, which lost 7 bases and 7 bases, there was a span of 13 bases. Germline V gene lookup returns CDR1 GTSNPN and CDR2 SVGIG (reference sequence). The full variable domain, in which reference TRBV30 and TRBJ1-4 provide the parts outside the CDR3, is SQTIHQWPATLVQPVGSPLSLECTVEGTSNPNLYWYRQAAGRGLQLLFYSVGIGQISSEVPQNLSASRPQDRQFILSSKKLLLSDSGFYLCALQGGAEKLFFGSGTQLSVL.

The chain recombines TRBV10-2 with TRBJ2-3; possibly TRBD2 for D (7 bases). Looked up from germline, CDR1 is WSHSY and CDR2 is SAAADI. V was clipped by 3 bases and J by 5 bases, with 18 bases between them. CDR3 length: 16 amino acids. In DNA, the CDR3 is TGCGCCAGCAGTGACCATAGTCGGGGAGGGGGAGATACGCAGTATTTT. It codes for CASSDHSRGGGDTQYF.